Each of the 12 T cell receptor beta chains below was sequenced from the same sample in a study of CD8 T cells in Susac syndrome (dated by TCRdb to about 2019). Receptor libraries were prepared by the immunoSEQ multiplex PCR assay. RNA was extracted using the RNeasy kit, and roughly 0.5 to 1 ug of the RNA was reverse transcribed with random hexamers. TCRdb reprocessing: public reads trimmed at Q25 with fastp, clones called with MiXCR, in-frame beta chains kept. Rows with a matching CDR3 protein are joined into one entry that keeps the most common DNA and genes. The sample records a few hundred thousand distinct CDR3 sequences, roughly 96% of which are singletons. Jointly, the top ten make up 0.085% to 0.095% of the sample. Sequencing was done on a sample of CD4+ T cells from PBMCs. The receptors come from a human donor with multiple sclerosis.

The J gene is TRBJ2-1, the V gene TRBV6-2 or TRBV6-3; 7 nucleotides agree with TRBD2. V was clipped by 0 bases and J by 3 bases; unmatched bases: 2. The length of the CDR3 is 15 residues. Germline lookup yields CDR1 MNHEY and CDR2 SVGEGT. The CDR3 DNA follows: TGTGCCAGCAGTTACTCGGGAGGGGACTACAATGAGCAGTTCTTC. It is translated as CASSYSGGDYNEQFF.

The chain has TRBV5-1 and TRBJ1-1; D ambiguous. The germline V gene has CDR1 SGHRS and CDR2 YFSETQ. This CDR3 has 15 residues. V was clipped by 1 base and J by 4 bases, with 14 bases between them. CDR3 sequence: CASSLFTGSGTEAFF. Here the CDR3 DNA reads TGCGCCAGCAGCTTGTTTACGGGGAGCGGCACTGAAGCTTTCTTT.

In this sample, this clonotype turned up once. The J gene is TRBJ2-1, the V gene TRBV27; 9 nucleotides align to TRBD2. This CDR3 comprises 13 residues. CDR1 and CDR2 (germline): MNHEY, SMNVEV (reference sequence). V shed 6 bases, J shed 7 bases, and the junction held 4 bases outside the gene matches. The CDR3 DNA is TGTGCCAGCAGCCGACTAGCGGCAAATGAGCAGTTCTTC. Its protein is CASSRLAANEQFF.

About this clonotype itself: A read error may account for a junction end that differs from germline. The V and J genes are TRBV5-1 and TRBJ1-1; a weak D match, TRBD1 (6 bases). The CDR3 loop spans 14 amino acids. Germline loops: CDR1 SGHRS, CDR2 YFSETQ. The CDR3 reads CASSSSGTTDQPLF. The CDR3, as DNA: TGCGCCAGCAGCTCGAGCGGGACAACTGACCAGCCCCTCTTT.

This chain joins TRBV3-1 and TRBJ1-2; D gene ambiguous. The germline CDR1 and CDR2 sequences are LGHDT and YNNKEL (reference sequence). V was pared by 2 bases and J by 6 bases, with 10 bases between. CDR3 length equals 13 residues. The CDR3 is CASSQIDINGYTF. The CDR3 nucleotides read TGTGCCAGCAGCCAAATTGACATAAATGGCTACACCTTC. The entire variable domain, with the rest obtained from reference TRBV3-1 and TRBJ1-2, is as follows: DTAVSQTPKYLVTQMGNDKSIKCEQNLGHDTMYWYKQDSKKFLKIMFSYNNKELIINETVPNRFSPKSPDKAHLNLHINSLELGDSAVYFCASSQIDINGYTFGSGTRLTVV.

V and J are TRBV24-1 and TRBJ2-3, with 8 bases fitting TRBD1. In germline, CDR1 is KGHDR, CDR2 SFDVKD. J lost 10 bases, V lost 5 bases, and 4 bases had no gene match. The CDR3 spans 12 residues. DNA for the CDR3: TGTGCCACCAGTGCCGGCAGGGGGCCGCAGTATTTT. This gives the protein CATSAGRGPQYF.

CDR3 coding DNA: TGTGCCTGGAGTGAACAGGGCTACGAGCAGTACTTC. Encoded protein: CAWSEQGYEQYF. The genes are TRBV30 and TRBJ2-7, with TRBD1 as a possible D gene (6 bases). In germline, CDR1 is GTSNPN, CDR2 SVGIG (reference sequence). The CDR3 runs 12 residues. The V gene lost 1 base and the J gene lost 3 bases, with 7 bases spanning the gap.

J is TRBJ1-2 and V is TRBV6-5; D gene ambiguous. The length of the CDR3 is 14 residues. Germline loops: CDR1 MNHEY, CDR2 SVGAGI. V was cut by 6 bases and J by 4 bases, with 15 bases left in between. The DNA for the CDR3 is TGTGCCAGCAGGCGAAGGACGGCCCTCTATGGCTACACCTTC. It yields the protein CASRRRTALYGYTF.

V gene TRBV12-3 or TRBV12-4 combines with J gene TRBJ2-7; 8 bases agree with TRBD1. This CDR3 is built from 15 residues. With V trimmed by 4 bases and J by 5 bases, 10 bases remained unmatched. Written as DNA, the CDR3 is TGTGCCAGCAGTTCTTACGGCAGGGGGCCCAACGAGCAGTACTTC. Its protein product is CASSSYGRGPNEQYF.

The chain carries TRBV9 and TRBJ1-2; 7 bases are a match to TRBD1. The trim removed 2 bases at V and 3 bases at J, leaving 1 base unmatched. The CDR3 runs 13 residues. Germline CDR1 and CDR2: SGDLS and YYNGEE. CDR3 sequence: CASSVQGDYGYTF. In nucleotides, the CDR3 is TGTGCCAGCAGCGTCCAGGGGGACTATGGCTACACCTTC.

The V call is TRBV12-3 or TRBV12-4, the J call TRBJ1-4, with 8 bases lining up with TRBD1. Trimming at V came to 6 bases and at J to 6 bases, leaving 6 bases not matched to a gene. CDR3 length: 14 residues. CDR3 coding DNA: TGTGCCAGCAGCCTGCAGGGGGCAGATGAAAAACTGTTTTTT. Its protein product is CASSLQGADEKLFF.

The chain combines TRBV29-1 with TRBJ1-5; 7 bases map to TRBD1. This CDR3 is 16 amino acids long. Germline V lookup: CDR1 SQVTM, CDR2 ANQGSEA. The V segment lost 7 bases and the J segment 1 base; nucleotides outside the gene matches: 13. For the CDR3, the DNA is TGCAGCGCCTCACTAACACAGGGGATAAGCAATCAGCCCCAGCATTTT. Its translation: CSASLTQGISNQPQHF.